The entry that follows covers one T cell receptor beta chain sequence. The clone's antigen remains unknown. Base qualities are not at hand, and no much larger clone is one base apart. The CDR3 goes from the cysteine to the phenylalanine over 15 residues. Solely the CDR3 DNA is kept, with 45 bases framed from the first base. Via the germline V gene, CDR1 is MRHNA and CDR2 SNTAGT. The germline V and J ends show losses of 5 bases and 2 bases respectively, and no gene match explains 4 bases of the junction. TCRdb lists the instrument as Illumina NovaSeq 6000. TCRalpha and TCRbeta cDNA libraries were built by 5'RACE with constant-segment primers, adding sample barcodes and unique molecular identifiers. Trizol reagent was used to extract RNA from every sample. Libraries were amplified in two PCR steps, with a second sample barcode and Illumina TruSeq adapters added in the second step. Libraries were sequenced on an Illumina NovaSeq with 2 x 150 bp paired-end reads. Per the source publication's procedure: The reads were demultiplexed and collapsed into UMI-guided consensus sequences using migec v1.2.7. Using mixcr v2.1.11, UMI consensuses were aligned to TRA and TRB V and J templates and then assembled into clonotypes. Clonotypes were classified as expanded or contracted when called significant by both edgeR and NoisET, with noise models trained on biological replicates. edgeR calls used a false discovery rate-adjusted p below 0.01 and a log2 fold-change threshold of 1. As an exploratory analysis of dynamics, PCA with hierarchical clustering was applied to max-normalized trajectories of the 1000 most abundant clonotypes. The CD4 or CD8 phenotype of responding clones was assigned using the separately sequenced CD4+ and CD8+ repertoires. TCRdb itself trimmed the public reads at Q25 with fastp, ran MiXCR and retained productive beta chains. Every distinct CDR3 protein forms one entry, paired with its most common genes and DNA. The V and J calls and clone size are TCRdb's, not the authors'. The sample profile shows 250,000 to 350,000 distinct CDR3 sequences; more than 15% of them were found once. 22% of the sample belongs to the ten largest clones.

This entry comes from a study of T-cell memory formation after mild COVID-19 (dated by TCRdb to 2020 to 2023). Context from the whole study: Most TCR sequence clusters were specific to one of the two donors. In a couple of donors, T-cell clones that expanded and contracted after mild COVID-19 were followed by sequencing TCRalpha and TCRbeta repertoires longitudinally. Two young, previously healthy adult volunteers made up the cohort, one male and one female. Study-wide conclusions, independent of this receptor: From day 15 to 85, contracting clones showed balanced CD4/CD8 phenotypes, whereas a second wave of clones that expanded from day 15 to 37 leaned towards CD4+. Only a couple of mild cases were covered in the study, and larger cohorts including severe cases with pre-infection samples were considered necessary. Contracting CD4+ clones turned up mainly in the CM and EM memory subsets, whereas EMRA was where CD8+ clones were enriched. Some responding clones were detected in pre-infection memory, suggesting pre-existing cross-reactive memory T cells joined the SARS-CoV-2 response. The second-wave clones that peaked on day 37 were not confirmed to be SARS-CoV-2 specific.

Ficoll-Paque density gradient centrifugation was the method used to isolate PBMCs. The V and J segments used are TRBV6-4 and TRBJ2-3; TRBD1 fits 10 bases in the junction. The clonotype originates from a man younger than 30 who had mild COVID-19 (a few samples of this study predate the infection). The sample titles of this study are shuffled in the database, so cell type and time point are left out; the donor was told from shared clones. What was sequenced was PBMCs or a T cell subset sorted from them (not recorded which). The sequenced DNA: TGTGCCAGCAGTCTGACAGGGGGCACCACAGATACGCAGTATTTT. Its protein reads: CASSLTGGTTDTQYF.